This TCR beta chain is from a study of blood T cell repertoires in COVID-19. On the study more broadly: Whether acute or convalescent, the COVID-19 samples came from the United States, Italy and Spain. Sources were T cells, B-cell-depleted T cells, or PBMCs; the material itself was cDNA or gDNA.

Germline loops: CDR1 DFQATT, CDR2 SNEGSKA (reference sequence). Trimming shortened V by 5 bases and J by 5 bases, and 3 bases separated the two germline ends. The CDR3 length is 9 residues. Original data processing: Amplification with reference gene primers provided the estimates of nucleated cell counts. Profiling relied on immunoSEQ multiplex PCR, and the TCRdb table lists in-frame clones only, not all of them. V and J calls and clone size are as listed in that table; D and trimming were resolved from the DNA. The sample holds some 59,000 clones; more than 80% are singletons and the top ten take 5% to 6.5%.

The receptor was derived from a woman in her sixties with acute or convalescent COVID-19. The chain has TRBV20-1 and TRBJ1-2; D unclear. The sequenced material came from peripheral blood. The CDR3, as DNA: TGCAGTGCTCTTTATGGCTACACCTTC. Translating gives CSALYGYTF.